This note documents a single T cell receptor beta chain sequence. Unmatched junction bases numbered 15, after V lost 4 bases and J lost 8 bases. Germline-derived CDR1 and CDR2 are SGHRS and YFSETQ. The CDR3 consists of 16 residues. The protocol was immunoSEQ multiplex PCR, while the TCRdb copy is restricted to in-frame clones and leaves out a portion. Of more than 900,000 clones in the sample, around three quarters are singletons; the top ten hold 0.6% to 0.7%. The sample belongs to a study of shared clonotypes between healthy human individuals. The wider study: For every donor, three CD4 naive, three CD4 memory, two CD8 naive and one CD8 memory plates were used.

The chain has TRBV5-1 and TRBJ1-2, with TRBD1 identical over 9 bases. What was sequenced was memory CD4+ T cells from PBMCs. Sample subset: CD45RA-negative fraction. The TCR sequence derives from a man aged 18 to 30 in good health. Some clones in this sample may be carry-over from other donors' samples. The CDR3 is CASSLTAGQGARGYTF. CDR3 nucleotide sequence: TGCGCCAGCAGCCTCACTGCGGGACAGGGAGCGAGGGGCTACACCTTC.